This T cell receptor (beta chain) was sequenced during a study of shared clonotypes between healthy human individuals. Only a few counts were recorded for this clone. Its antigen remains unknown. All the donors were Caucasian adults who lived in Nashville, Tennessee. Negatively enriched CD4+ T cells were divided by CD45RA into naive and memory. Whole-study findings and limits: It was observed that 5% to 6.5% of naive CD4 clonotypes were shared across a handful of donors. Naive subsets typically showed greater estimated richness than memory subsets.

Assay used: immunoSEQ multiplex PCR; TCRdb lists only in-frame clones, some missing. The sample carries approximately 2.3 million clones, approximately 93% recorded once. This CDR3 region has 13 residues. CDR1 is SGDLS and CDR2 is YYNGEE in the germline V gene. The V end was cut by 3 bases, the J end by 3 bases, with 9 bases between. Sample: naive CD4+ T cells from PBMCs. As for subset: CD45RA+ positively selected. The chain has TRBV9 and TRBJ1-1; the D is unclear. The sequence was collected from a man younger than 35 in good health. Some clones in this sample may be carry-over from other donors' samples. The CDR3 loop is CASSAAAYTEAFF. In DNA form, the CDR3 reads TGTGCCAGCAGCGCCGCTGCATACACTGAAGCTTTCTTT.